This T cell receptor (beta chain) was profiled in a study of spatial heterogeneity in lung cancer. Study details: Raw sequencing reads included, on average, more than eight appearances of each unique TCR and UMI combination.

This clonotype was detected ten times or more. TCRdb re-analysed the 5' RACE reads in MiXCR, keeping a single row per CDR3 protein. The sample has 9,500 to 15,000 distinct CDR3 sequences; about 6% are singletons. Unmatched junction bases numbered 4, after V lost 5 bases and J lost 6 bases. Germline lookup yields CDR1 SGHNT and CDR2 YENEEA. The CDR3 has 13 residues. Time point here: sample taken at primary tumor resection. Unsorted tumor, nontumor lung tissue or cryopreserved PBMC supplied the whole RNA. V is TRBV11-3 and J is TRBJ1-2; TRBD1 matches 9 bases. The receptor was isolated from a male donor with early-stage non-small cell lung cancer. Sequenced here: normal lung tissue next to the tumor, sampled at surgery. CDR3 coding DNA: TGTGCCAGCAGCAACCGGGACAGGGATGGCTACACCTTC. Translated: CASSNRDRDGYTF.